The 17 T cell receptor beta chains listed next were all sequenced from one sample in a study of shared clonotypes between healthy human individuals (dated by TCRdb to 2018 to 2020). Receptor amplification or capture employed the immunoSEQ multiplex PCR assay. The table comes from immuneACCESS by way of TCRdb, which keeps in-frame sequences with V and J called. Part of the clones is missing from these tables; in studies checked, under half for an unresolved V gene and the rest for unknown reasons. Present in this sample are a few million clones, approximately 96% of which were seen just once. The ten largest clonotypes hold roughly 0.13% of the sample. The sequencing input was naive CD4+ T cells sorted from blood. Per the publication, the cell subset or site label means: CD45RA+ positively selected. The receptors originated from a man aged 18 to 35 in good health.

The chain employs TRBV29-1 and TRBJ2-3; 7 bases fit TRBD2. Unmatched junction bases numbered 12, after V lost 3 bases and J lost 6 bases. CDR3 length: 15 residues. CDR1 and CDR2 from the germline V gene are SQVTM and ANQGSEA. The CDR3 nucleotides read TGCAGCGTTGAGGGAGGGGCCTCCGCGTTGGATACGCAGTATTTT. Residues: CSVEGGASALDTQYF.

The rearrangement uses TRBV9 and TRBJ1-6, with 9 bases lining up with TRBD1. J lost 14 bases, V lost 3 bases, and 12 bases had no gene match. CDR1 SGDLS and CDR2 YYNGEE come from the germline V gene. This CDR3 spans 15 amino acids. The CDR3 nucleotides read TGTGCCAGCAGCGAGGGACAGGGCTCTCTTTCGGCCCTCCACTTT. The encoded protein is CASSEGQGSLSALHF.

This chain uses TRBV28 with TRBJ1-5; D uncertain. From germline, CDR1 is MDHEN and CDR2 SYDVKM. Trimming shortened V by 7 bases and J by 6 bases, and 13 bases separated the two germline ends. The CDR3 totals 13 residues. The chain's CDR3 is CASTLVGGQPQHF. CDR3 coding DNA: TGTGCCAGCACCCTGGTGGGAGGTCAGCCCCAGCATTTT.

The chain recombines TRBV7-2 with TRBJ2-7; possibly TRBD1 for D (6 bases). In germline, CDR1 is SGHTA, CDR2 FQGNSA. The CDR3 is 15 amino acids. V lost 1 base, J lost 0 bases, and 10 bases lay in between. CDR3: CASSLDRANSYEQYF. The CDR3 region has the DNA TGTGCCAGCAGCTTAGACAGGGCGAACTCCTACGAGCAGTACTTC.

The V gene is TRBV7-9, the J gene TRBJ2-6, with a possible D match to TRBD2 (5 bases). V lost 3 bases and J lost 9, with 15 bases in between. This CDR3 has 15 amino acids. Germline lookup yields CDR1 SEHNR and CDR2 FQNEAQ (reference sequence). CDR3 region: CASSLVKHGGNVLTF. CDR3 nucleotides: TGTGCCAGCAGCTTGGTAAAGCACGGAGGCAACGTCCTGACTTTC.

The chain uses TRBV11-2 and TRBJ1-2; TRBD1 might be the D (5 bases). Looked up from germline, CDR1 is SGHAT and CDR2 is FQNNGV. V dropped 2 bases and J dropped 7 bases, with 11 bases sitting between them. The CDR3 is 13 residues long. The CDR3 DNA reads TGTGCCAGCAGCTTATCAGAGGGGTTTGGCTACACCTTC. Protein sequence: CASSLSEGFGYTF.

The count of this clone is one. J is TRBJ2-7 and V is TRBV15; a possible D gene is TRBD1 (5 bases). CDR1 LNHNV and CDR2 YYDKDF come from the germline V gene (reference sequence). Trimming removed 0 bases at V and 4 bases at J, with 10 bases between. The CDR3 has 14 residues. The CDR3: CATSREGQLYEQYF. In DNA form, the CDR3 reads TGTGCCACCAGCAGAGAAGGACAACTTTACGAGCAGTACTTC.

The rearrangement links TRBV5-1 to TRBJ1-6, with D perhaps matching TRBD1 (5 bases). The germline V gene encodes CDR1 SGHRS and CDR2 YFSETQ. V was trimmed by 4 bases and J by 0 bases, leaving 11 bases between them. CDR3 length: 16 residues. The CDR3 region is CASSGAGSSYNSPLHF. CDR3 in DNA: TGCGCCAGCAGCGGGGCAGGGAGCTCCTATAATTCACCCCTCCACTTT.

The chain links TRBV30 to TRBJ1-2; 7 nucleotides align to TRBD1. Germline-derived CDR1 and CDR2 are GTSNPN and SVGIG (reference sequence). V lost 2 bases, J lost 3 bases, and 3 bases stayed unmatched. The CDR3 consists of 13 residues. The CDR3 region is CAWSIGTDYGYTF. In DNA form, the CDR3 reads TGTGCCTGGAGTATCGGGACAGACTATGGCTACACCTTC.

The chain combines TRBV10-1 with TRBJ1-3; D is unresolved. CDR1 WNHNN and CDR2 SYGVQD come from the germline V gene (reference sequence). V was clipped by 3 bases and J by 4 bases, with 7 bases between them. The CDR3 is made up of 13 amino acids. For the CDR3, the DNA is TGCGCCAGCAGTGATGGCCTCGGAAACACCATATATTTT. Translating it yields CASSDGLGNTIYF.

The rearrangement joins TRBV2 to TRBJ2-7, with 10 bases that match TRBD1. CDR3 length equals 13 residues. Trimming cost V 5 bases and J 5 bases; bases outside gene matches: 3. Germline V gene sequence: CDR1 SNHLY, CDR2 FYNNEI. The CDR3 loop is CASSRDRGNEQYF. The DNA for the CDR3 is TGTGCCAGCAGTCGGGACAGGGGTAACGAGCAGTACTTC.

A single count supports this clone. The V gene is TRBV4-1, the J gene TRBJ2-6; TRBD1 aligns across 9 bases. CDR1 MGHRA and CDR2 YSYEKL come from the germline V gene. The CDR3 sequence is 18 residues long. The V segment lost 2 bases and the J segment 0 bases; nucleotides outside the gene matches: 5. CDR3 protein: CASSQPKGQGSGANVLTF. CDR3 bases: TGCGCCAGCAGCCAACCCAAGGGACAGGGCTCTGGGGCCAACGTCCTGACTTTC.

This chain joins TRBV10-1 and TRBJ2-7, with 7 bases lining up with TRBD1. Germline V gene lookup returns CDR1 WNHNN and CDR2 SYGVQD (reference sequence). V was pared by 5 bases and J by 4 bases, with 8 bases of the junction left unmatched. The CDR3 has 14 amino acids. CDR3: CASSSGQLPYEQYF. CDR3 sequence (DNA): TGCGCCAGCAGTTCGGGACAGCTTCCATACGAGCAGTACTTC.

As concerns this clone: A junction end diverges from the germline sequence, so it may reflect a read error. The chain has TRBV7-7 and TRBJ2-1; D gene uncertain. The V gene's germline CDR1 is SSHAT and CDR2 FNYEAQ (reference sequence). CDR3 length equals 13 residues. The CDR3 nucleotides read TGTGCTAGCAGCTTAGAAGAAGACCATGAGCAGTTCTTC. It is translated as CASSLEEDHEQFF.

The rearrangement uses TRBV6-5 and TRBJ2-5, with 8 bases fitting TRBD2. This CDR3 region has 15 residues. The V and J ends lost 0 bases and 5 bases, in that order; junction bases with no gene match: 5. Germline loops: CDR1 MNHEY, CDR2 SVGAGI. The CDR3 spells CASSYSGGAEETQYF. CDR3 DNA: TGTGCCAGCAGTTACTCCGGGGGGGCAGAGGAGACCCAGTACTTC.

In the case of this clone: The sample carries other DNA sequences with the same CDR3. This chain connects TRBV29-1 to TRBJ1-2; 7 bases align to TRBD1. The CDR3 covers 13 residues. CDR1 is SQVTM, CDR2 ANQGSEA, per germline. Germline trimming cut 1 base from V and 4 bases from J; bases unmatched to any gene: 3. The CDR3 spells CSVEGQGSYGYTF. The CDR3 nucleotides are TGCAGCGTTGAAGGACAGGGCAGCTATGGCTACACCTTC.

The chain joins TRBV7-2 to TRBJ2-3; the match to TRBD1 covers 9 bases. The CDR3 covers 16 residues. Unmatched junction bases numbered 8, after V lost 3 bases and J lost 4 bases. Germline assignment: CDR1 SGHTA and CDR2 FQGNSA. This CDR3 reads CASSFSLGTGSDTQYF. CDR3 sequence (DNA): TGTGCCAGCAGCTTTAGCCTCGGGACAGGGTCAGATACGCAGTATTTT.